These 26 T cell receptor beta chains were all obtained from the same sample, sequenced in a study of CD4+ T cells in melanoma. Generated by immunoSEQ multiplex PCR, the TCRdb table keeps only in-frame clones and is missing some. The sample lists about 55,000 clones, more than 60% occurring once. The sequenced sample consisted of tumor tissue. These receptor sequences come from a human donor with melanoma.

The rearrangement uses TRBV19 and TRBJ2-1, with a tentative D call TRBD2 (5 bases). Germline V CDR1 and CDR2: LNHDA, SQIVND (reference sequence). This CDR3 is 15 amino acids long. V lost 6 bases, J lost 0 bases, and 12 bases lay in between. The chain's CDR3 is CASSLDWGSYNEQFF. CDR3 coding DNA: TGTGCCAGTAGCCTGGACTGGGGCTCCTACAATGAGCAGTTCTTC.

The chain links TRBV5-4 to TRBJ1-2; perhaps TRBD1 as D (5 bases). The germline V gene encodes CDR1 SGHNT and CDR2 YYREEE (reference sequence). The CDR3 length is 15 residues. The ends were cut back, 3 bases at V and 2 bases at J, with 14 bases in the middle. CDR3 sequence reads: CASSSRDGSNYGYTF. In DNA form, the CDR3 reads TGTGCCAGCAGCTCCCGGGACGGTTCCAACTATGGCTACACCTTC.

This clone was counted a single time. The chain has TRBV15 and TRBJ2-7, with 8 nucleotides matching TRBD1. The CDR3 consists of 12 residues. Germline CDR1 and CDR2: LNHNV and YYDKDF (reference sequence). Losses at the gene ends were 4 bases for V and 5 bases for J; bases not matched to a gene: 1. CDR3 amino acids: CATSTGQDEQYF. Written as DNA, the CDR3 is TGTGCCACCAGCACGGGACAGGACGAGCAGTACTTC. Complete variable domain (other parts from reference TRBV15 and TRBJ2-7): DAMVIQNPRYQVTQFGKPVTLSCSQTLNHNVMYWYQQKSSQAPKLLFHYYDKDFNNEADTPDNFQSRRPNTSFCFLDIRSPGLGDTAMYLCATSTGQDEQYFGPGTRLTVT.

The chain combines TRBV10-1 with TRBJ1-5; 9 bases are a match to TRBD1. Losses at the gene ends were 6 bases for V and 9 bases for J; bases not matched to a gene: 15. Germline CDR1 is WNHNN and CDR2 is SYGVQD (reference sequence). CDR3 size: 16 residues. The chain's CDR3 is CASRLTPGQGHRPQHF. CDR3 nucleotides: TGCGCCAGCAGGCTAACCCCGGGACAGGGACACCGGCCCCAGCATTTT.

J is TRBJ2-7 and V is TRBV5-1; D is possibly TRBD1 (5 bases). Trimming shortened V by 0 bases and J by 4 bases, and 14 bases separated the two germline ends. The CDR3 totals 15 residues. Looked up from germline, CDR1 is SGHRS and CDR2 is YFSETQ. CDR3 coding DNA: TGCGCCAGCAGCTTGGCAGCGACAGCACTTTACGAGCAGTACTTC. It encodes CASSLAATALYEQYF.

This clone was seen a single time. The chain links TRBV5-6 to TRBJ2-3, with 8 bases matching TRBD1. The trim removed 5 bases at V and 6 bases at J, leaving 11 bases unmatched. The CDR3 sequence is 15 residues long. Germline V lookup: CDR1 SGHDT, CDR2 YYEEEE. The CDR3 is CASSSGTGNFDTQYF. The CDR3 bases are TGTGCCAGCAGTTCCGGGACAGGTAATTTCGATACGCAGTATTTT. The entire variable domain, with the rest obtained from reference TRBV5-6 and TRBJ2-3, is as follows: DAGVTQSPTHLIKTRGQQVTLRCSPKSGHDTVSWYQQALGQGPQFIFQYYEEEERQRGNFPDRFSGHQFPNYSSELNVNALLLGDSALYLCASSSGTGNFDTQYFGPGTRLTVL.

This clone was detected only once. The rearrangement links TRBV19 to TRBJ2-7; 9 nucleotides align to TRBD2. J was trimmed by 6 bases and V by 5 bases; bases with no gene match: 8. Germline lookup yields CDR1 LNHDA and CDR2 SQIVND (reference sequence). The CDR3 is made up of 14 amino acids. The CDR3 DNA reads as TGTGCCAGTAGTCCGAGACTAGCGGTTGCCGAGCAGTACTTC. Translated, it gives CASSPRLAVAEQYF.

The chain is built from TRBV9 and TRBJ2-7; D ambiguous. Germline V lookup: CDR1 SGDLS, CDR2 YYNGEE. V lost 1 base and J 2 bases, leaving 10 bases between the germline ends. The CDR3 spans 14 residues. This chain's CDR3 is CASSVTPIPYEQYF. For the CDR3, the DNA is TGTGCCAGCAGCGTAACCCCTATTCCCTACGAGCAGTACTTC.

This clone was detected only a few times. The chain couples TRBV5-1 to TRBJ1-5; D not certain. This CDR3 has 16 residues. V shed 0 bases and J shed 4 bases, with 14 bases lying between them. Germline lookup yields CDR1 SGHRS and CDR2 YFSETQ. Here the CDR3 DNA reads TGCGCCAGCAGCTTGGATGGCCGGGGAGGGAATCAGCCCCAGCATTTT. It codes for CASSLDGRGGNQPQHF.

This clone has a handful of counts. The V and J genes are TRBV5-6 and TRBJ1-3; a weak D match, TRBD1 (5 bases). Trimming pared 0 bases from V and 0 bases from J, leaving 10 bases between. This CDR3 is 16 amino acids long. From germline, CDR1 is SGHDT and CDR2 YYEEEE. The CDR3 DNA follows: TGTGCCAGCAGCTTGGCGGGACGGATCTCTGGAAACACCATATATTTT. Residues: CASSLAGRISGNTIYF.

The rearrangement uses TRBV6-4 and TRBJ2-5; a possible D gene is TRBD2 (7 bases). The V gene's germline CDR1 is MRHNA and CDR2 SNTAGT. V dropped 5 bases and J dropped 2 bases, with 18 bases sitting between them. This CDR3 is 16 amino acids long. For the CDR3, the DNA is TGTGCCAGCAGTCCCTACGGCGGGGGACAACAAGAGACCCAGTACTTC. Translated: CASSPYGGGQQETQYF.

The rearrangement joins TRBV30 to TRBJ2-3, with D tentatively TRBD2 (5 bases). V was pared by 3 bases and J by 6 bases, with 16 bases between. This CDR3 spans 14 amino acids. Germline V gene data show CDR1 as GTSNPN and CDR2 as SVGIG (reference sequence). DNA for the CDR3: TGTGCCTGGAGGTTCCAGGAGGTCGCCGATACGCAGTATTTT. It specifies CAWRFQEVADTQYF.

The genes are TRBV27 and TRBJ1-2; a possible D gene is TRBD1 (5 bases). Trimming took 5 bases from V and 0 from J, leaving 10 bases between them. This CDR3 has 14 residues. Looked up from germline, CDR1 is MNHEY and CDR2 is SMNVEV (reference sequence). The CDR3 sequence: CASSQGRTNYGYTF. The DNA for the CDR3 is TGTGCCAGCAGTCAGGGACGGACTAACTATGGCTACACCTTC.

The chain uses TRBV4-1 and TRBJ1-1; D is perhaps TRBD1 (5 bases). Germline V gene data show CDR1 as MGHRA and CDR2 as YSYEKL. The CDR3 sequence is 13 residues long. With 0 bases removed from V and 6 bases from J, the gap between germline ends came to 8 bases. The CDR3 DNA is TGCGCCAGCAGCCAAGAAGGACACCCTGAAGCTTTCTTT. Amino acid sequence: CASSQEGHPEAFF.

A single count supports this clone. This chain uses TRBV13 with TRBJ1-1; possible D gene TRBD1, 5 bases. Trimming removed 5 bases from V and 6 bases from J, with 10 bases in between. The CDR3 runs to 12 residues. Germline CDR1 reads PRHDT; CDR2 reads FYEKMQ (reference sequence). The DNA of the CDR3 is TGTGCCAGCAGCCTCGGGACGGCTGAAGCTTTCTTT. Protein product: CASSLGTAEAFF.

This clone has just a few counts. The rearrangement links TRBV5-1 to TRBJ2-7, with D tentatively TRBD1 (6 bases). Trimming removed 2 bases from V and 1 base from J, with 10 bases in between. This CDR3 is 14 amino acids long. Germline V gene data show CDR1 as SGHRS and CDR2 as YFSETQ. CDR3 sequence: CASSFGTPSYEQYF. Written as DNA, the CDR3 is TGCGCCAGCAGCTTCGGGACACCTTCCTACGAGCAGTACTTC.

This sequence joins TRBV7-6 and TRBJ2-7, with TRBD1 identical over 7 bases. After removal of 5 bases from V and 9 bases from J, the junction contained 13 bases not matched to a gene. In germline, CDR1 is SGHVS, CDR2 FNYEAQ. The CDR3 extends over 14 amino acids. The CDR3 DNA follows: TGTGCCAGCAGCCCGGACAGGAGACATGAGGGGCAGTACTTC. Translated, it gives CASSPDRRHEGQYF.

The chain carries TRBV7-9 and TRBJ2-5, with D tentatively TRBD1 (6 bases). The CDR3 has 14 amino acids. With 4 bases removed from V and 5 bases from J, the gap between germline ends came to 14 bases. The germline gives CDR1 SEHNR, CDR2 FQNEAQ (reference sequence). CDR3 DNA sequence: TGTGCCAGCAGCTCGACAGGTCAATGGGAGACCCAGTACTTC. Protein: CASSSTGQWETQYF.

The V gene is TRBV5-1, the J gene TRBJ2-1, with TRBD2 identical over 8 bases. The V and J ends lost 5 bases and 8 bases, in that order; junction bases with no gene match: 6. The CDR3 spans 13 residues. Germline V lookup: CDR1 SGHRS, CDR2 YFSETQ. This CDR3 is CASRAGGAYEQFF. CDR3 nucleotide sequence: TGCGCCAGCAGGGCGGGGGGTGCTTATGAGCAGTTCTTC.

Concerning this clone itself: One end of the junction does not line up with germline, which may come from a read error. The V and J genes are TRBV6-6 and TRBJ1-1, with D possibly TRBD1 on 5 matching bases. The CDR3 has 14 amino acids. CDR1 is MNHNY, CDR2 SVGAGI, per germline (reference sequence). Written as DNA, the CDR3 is TGTGCCAGCAGTTCCCCGGACAAGAACATTGAAGCTTTCTTT. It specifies CASSSPDKNIEAFF.

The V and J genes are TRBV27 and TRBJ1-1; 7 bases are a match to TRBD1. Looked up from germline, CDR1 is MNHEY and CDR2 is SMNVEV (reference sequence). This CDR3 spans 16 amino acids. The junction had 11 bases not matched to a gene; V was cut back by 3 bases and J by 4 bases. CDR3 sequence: CASSFFYTGVGTEAFF. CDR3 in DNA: TGTGCCAGCAGTTTCTTCTACACAGGGGTTGGCACTGAAGCTTTCTTT.

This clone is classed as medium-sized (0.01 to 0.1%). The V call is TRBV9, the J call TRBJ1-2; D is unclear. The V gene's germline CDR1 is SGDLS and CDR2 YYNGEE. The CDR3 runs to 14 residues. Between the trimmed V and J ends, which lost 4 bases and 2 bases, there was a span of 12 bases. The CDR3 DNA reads TGTGCCAGCAGCTTAAGGACGGAGAACTATGGCTACACCTTC. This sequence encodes CASSLRTENYGYTF.

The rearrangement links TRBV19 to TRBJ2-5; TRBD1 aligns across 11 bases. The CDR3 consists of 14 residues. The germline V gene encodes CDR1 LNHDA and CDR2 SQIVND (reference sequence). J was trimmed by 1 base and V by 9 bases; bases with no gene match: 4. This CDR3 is CASRDRGFQETQYF. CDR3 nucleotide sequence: TGTGCCAGCAGGGACAGGGGGTTCCAAGAGACCCAGTACTTC.

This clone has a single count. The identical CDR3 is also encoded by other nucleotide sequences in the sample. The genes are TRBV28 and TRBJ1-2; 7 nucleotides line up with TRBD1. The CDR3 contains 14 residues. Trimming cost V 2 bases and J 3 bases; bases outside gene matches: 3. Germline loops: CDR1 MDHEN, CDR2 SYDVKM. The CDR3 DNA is TGTGCCAGCAGTTTACTGGGGACAGACTATGGCTACACCTTC. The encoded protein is CASSLLGTDYGYTF.

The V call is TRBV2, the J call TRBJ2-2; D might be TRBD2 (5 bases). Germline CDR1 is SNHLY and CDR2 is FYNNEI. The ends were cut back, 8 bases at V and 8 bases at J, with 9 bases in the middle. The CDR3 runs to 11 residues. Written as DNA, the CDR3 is TGTGCCAGCTCAAGGGAGGGGGAGCTGTTTTTT. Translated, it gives CASSREGELFF. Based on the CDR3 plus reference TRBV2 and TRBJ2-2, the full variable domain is EPEVTQTPSHQVTQMGQEVILRCVPISNHLYFYWYRQILGQKVEFLVSFYNNEISEKSEIFDDQFSVERPDGSNFTLKIRSTKLEDSAMYFCASSREGELFFGEGSRLTVL.

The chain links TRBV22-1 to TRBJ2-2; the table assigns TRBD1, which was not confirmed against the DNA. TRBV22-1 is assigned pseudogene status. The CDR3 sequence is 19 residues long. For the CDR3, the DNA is TGTCCTGGGAGCGCACGTCCGAGGACAGGGGGCCCGGACACCGGGGAGCTGTTTTTT. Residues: CPGSARPRTGGPDTGELFF.